This T cell receptor beta chain derives from a study of vaccination and CD4 T cells after COVID-19. Background on the study: Samples were taken after vaccination, a median of approximately 73 days after dose two, with a range of 14 to 241. Overlapping spike peptides from SARS-CoV-2, HCoV-NL63, HCoV-OC43 and HCoV-229E served to stimulate the cells.

Details on this clonotype: The antigen is unknown.

Per germline, CDR1 MNHNS and CDR2 SASEGT. CDR3 length: 12 amino acids. The V and J ends lost 5 bases and 6 bases respectively, with 7 bases between them. The study, taken as a whole, reports: From roughly 21 to 40, the median of SARS-CoV-2-reactive clonotypes rose without reaching significance.

Indicated time point: late sampling 161 to 241 days after vaccination in three convalescent patients. This sample's treatment: 10-day PBMC culture with coronavirus spike peptide pools or control peptides (ViraFEST assay). Peptide pools at roughly 11 ug/ml, together with around 10 IU/ml IL-2, were added to cultures of more than 1.5 million PBMCs per well. Sequencing of DNA taken from cultured CD4+ T cells relied on the Oncomine TCR Beta short-read assay. TCRdb recomputed calls from the PCR reads with MiXCR, one row per CDR3 protein. The table lists around 30,000 distinct CDR3 sequences, roughly a third of them singletons, with under 3.5% in the top ten.

This TCR derives from a human donor who had recovered from COVID-19. V gene TRBV6-1 combines with J gene TRBJ2-2; D not certain. This specimen consisted of CD4+ T cells from blood, cultured in vitro, obtained about 7 months after SARS-CoV-2 vaccination. The CDR3 loop reads CASSPTAGELFF. CDR3 sequence (DNA): TGTGCCAGCAGTCCTACAGCCGGGGAGCTGTTTTTT.